Listed below are T cell receptor beta chains from one sample, sequenced in a study of T cell responses to AZD1222 COVID-19 vaccine. This table comes from immunoSEQ multiplex PCR, and its TCRdb copy is limited to in-frame clones, with some not included. The data contain some 110,000 clones, more than 75% of them singletons. Sequenced here: peripheral blood, sampled 28 days after the second AZD1222 dose. These receptors all come from an adult who received the AZD1222 COVID-19 vaccine. The conserved cysteine and the conserved F or W are not part of the CDR3 here. D genes are given only for firm matches.

>TRBV20-1|TRBJ2-7|.
SARIREQY
>TRBV27|TRBJ2-5|TRBD2
ASRRTSGQETQY
>TRBV19|TRBJ1-5|TRBD1
ASRFRGQGQPQH
>TRBV27|TRBJ1-2|.
ATSGVPLYGYT
>TRBV7-2|TRBJ2-3|.
ASSLDPGGIDTQY
>TRBV18|TRBJ2-5|TRBD2
ASSPGSGGTETQY
>TRBV7-2|TRBJ2-1|.
ASSSRRNNEQF
>TRBV9|TRBJ2-2|TRBD2
ASSVAGASGNTGELF
>TRBV25-1|TRBJ1-2|.
ASPRGGSIPFYGYT
>TRBV12-3/TRBV12-4|TRBJ1-2|.
ASSPQGIYGYT
>TRBV6-6|TRBJ1-4|.
ASSFRGEGEKLF
>TRBV6-5|TRBJ2-3|.
ASSPEGDTQY
>TRBV29-1|TRBJ2-5|TRBD1
SVEWRDRKNQETQY
>TRBV7-2|TRBJ1-3|.
ASSLATDRNTIY